This TCR beta chain is from a study of blood T cell repertoires in COVID-19. Generated by immunoSEQ multiplex PCR, the TCRdb table keeps only in-frame clones and is missing some. Of approximately 170,000 clones in the sample, 65% to 90% were seen once. This CDR3 is built from 13 residues. With 5 bases removed from V and 3 bases from J, the gap between germline ends came to 8 bases. From germline, CDR1 is MNHEY and CDR2 SVGEGT. The sample comprised peripheral blood. This rearrangement joins TRBV6-2 or TRBV6-3 to TRBJ2-1; D ambiguous. The clonotype comes from a man aged 50 or older with active or convalescent COVID-19. CDR3 sequence reads: CASSLIGYNEQFF. The CDR3 DNA reads TGTGCCAGCAGTCTCATCGGCTACAATGAGCAGTTCTTC.